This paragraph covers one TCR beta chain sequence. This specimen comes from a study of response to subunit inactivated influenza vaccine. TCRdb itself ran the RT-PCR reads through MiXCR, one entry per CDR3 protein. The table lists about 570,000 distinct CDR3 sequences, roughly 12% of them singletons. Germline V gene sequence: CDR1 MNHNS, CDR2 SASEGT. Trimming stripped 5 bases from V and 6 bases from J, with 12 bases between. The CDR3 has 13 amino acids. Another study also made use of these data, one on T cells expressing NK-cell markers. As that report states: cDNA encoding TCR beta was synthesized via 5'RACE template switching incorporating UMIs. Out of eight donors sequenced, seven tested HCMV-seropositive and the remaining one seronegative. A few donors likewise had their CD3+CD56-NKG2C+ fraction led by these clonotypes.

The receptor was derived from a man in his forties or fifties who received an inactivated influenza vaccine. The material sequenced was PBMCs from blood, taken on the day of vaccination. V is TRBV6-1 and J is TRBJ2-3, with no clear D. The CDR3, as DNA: TGTGCCAGCAGTCCAAGGTCTCGGGATACGCAGTATTTT. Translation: CASSPRSRDTQYF.